The 15 T cell receptor beta chains below come from one sample, sequenced in a study of blood T cell repertoires in COVID-19. Clones were read by immunoSEQ multiplex PCR, and TCRdb kept only the in-frame ones, dropping some. The sample shows some 290,000 clones, less than 90% of them seen only once. What was sequenced was peripheral blood. The source of these receptors is a woman under 40 with COVID-19, enrolled during active disease.

The chain joins TRBV3-1 (or the pseudogene TRBV3-2) to TRBJ2-5; 10 positions match TRBD1. The CDR3 is made up of 15 amino acids. Germline-derived CDR1 and CDR2 are LGHDT and YNNKEL (reference sequence). The J segment lost 2 bases and the V segment lost 4 bases, leaving 4 bases of the junction unmatched. The CDR3 sequence: CASSRDRGPQETQYF. DNA of the CDR3: TGTGCCAGCAGCCGGGACAGGGGACCTCAAGAGACCCAGTACTTC.

The chain couples TRBV4-1 to TRBJ2-3; TRBD2 matches at 11 bases. V was pared by 3 bases and J by 3 bases, with 8 bases of the junction left unmatched. Germline CDR1 reads MGHRA; CDR2 reads YSYEKL. This CDR3 spans 17 amino acids. CDR3 nucleotide sequence: TGCGCCAGCAGCCACTCTCCAACTAGCGGGGGTACAGATACGCAGTATTTT. This translates into CASSHSPTSGGTDTQYF.

The chain is built from TRBV21-1 and TRBJ1-2; the table names TRBD1, a call not compared with the DNA. TRBV21-1 is noted as a pseudogene. This CDR3 has 13 amino acids. Written as DNA, the CDR3 is TGTGCCAGCAGCGAAGGGACAGGGTATGGCTACACCTTC. Encoded protein: CASSEGTGYGYTF.

The chain combines TRBV30 with TRBJ1-4; no reliable D call. V lost 8 bases to trimming and J lost 5 bases, with 6 bases between them. The CDR3 spans 10 residues. In germline, CDR1 is GTSNPN, CDR2 SVGIG (reference sequence). Written as DNA, the CDR3 is TGTGCCCGCAGAAATGAAAAACTGTTTTTT. Translation gives CARRNEKLFF.

This chain connects TRBV27 to TRBJ2-1; 7 nucleotides line up with TRBD1. Germline lookup yields CDR1 MNHEY and CDR2 SMNVEV (reference sequence). This CDR3 is built from 17 residues. V gave up 5 bases and J gave up 2 bases; unmatched junction bases: 12. CDR3 residues: CASSGQAWNLAYNEQFF. In nucleotides, the CDR3 is TGTGCCAGCAGTGGACAGGCCTGGAATCTAGCCTACAATGAGCAGTTCTTC.

V usage is TRBV11-2 and J usage is TRBJ2-2, with D uncertain. Germline V CDR1 and CDR2: SGHAT, FQNNGV. The germline V and J ends were trimmed by 2 bases and 9 bases, with 4 bases remaining between them. The CDR3 is made up of 11 amino acids. The CDR3 here is CASSLTRELFF. The CDR3 DNA sequence: TGTGCCAGCAGCTTAACTAGGGAGCTGTTTTTT.

The genes are TRBV5-1 and TRBJ2-1, with 11 bases matching TRBD1. Germline V lookup: CDR1 SGHRS, CDR2 YFSETQ. This CDR3 is 16 amino acids long. The ends lost 4 bases at V and 10 bases at J; junction bases unmatched: 13. In nucleotides, the CDR3 is TGCGCCAGCAGCGGAGTCGCAGGACAGGGGGCGGACGAGCAGTTCTTC. It yields the protein CASSGVAGQGADEQFF.

The chain couples TRBV7-8 to TRBJ2-2, with TRBD1 matching 7 bases. This CDR3 has 15 amino acids. The V gene's germline CDR1 is SGHVS and CDR2 FQNEAQ. V gave up 5 bases and J gave up 3 bases; unmatched junction bases: 6. Here the CDR3 DNA reads TGTGCCAGCAGCCAAAGACAGGGACACACCGGGGAGCTGTTTTTT. Translating it yields CASSQRQGHTGELFF.

The sample holds a few counts of this clone. V gene TRBV5-4 combines with J gene TRBJ2-7; 8 nucleotides align to TRBD1. V trimming: 1 base; J trimming: 5 bases; junction bases outside the gene matches: 2. This CDR3 has 13 amino acids. Germline assignment: CDR1 SGHNT and CDR2 YYREEE (reference sequence). The CDR3 loop is CASSLWTGNEQYF. The CDR3 bases are TGTGCCAGCAGCTTGTGGACAGGGAACGAGCAGTACTTC.

The chain combines TRBV20-1 with TRBJ1-5; D uncertain. Germline CDR1 DFQATT, CDR2 SNEGSKA (reference sequence). Between the trimmed V and J ends, which lost 3 bases and 7 bases, there was a span of 7 bases. The CDR3 consists of 11 residues. This CDR3 reads CSASISQPQHF. DNA of the CDR3: TGCAGTGCTAGTATATCCCAGCCCCAGCATTTT.

The DNA of the CDR3 is TGTGCCAGCAGCCCCATCGGGGGGTTGGAGACCCAGTACTTC. Translation gives CASSPIGGLETQYF. The chain combines TRBV11-2 with TRBJ2-5, with TRBD2 matching 7 bases. This CDR3 has 14 amino acids. Germline V lookup: CDR1 SGHAT, CDR2 FQNNGV. V shed 5 bases, J shed 5 bases, and the junction held 8 bases outside the gene matches.

This sequence joins TRBV7-6 and TRBJ1-2; TRBD1 matches 7 bases. The ends lost 5 bases at V and 1 base at J; junction bases unmatched: 22. Germline-derived CDR1 and CDR2 are SGHVS and FNYEAQ. CDR3 length: 20 residues. CDR3 bases: TGTGCCAGCAGCCTACTGAGACAGGGAGTTTTATCTCCTGATAACTATGGCTACACCTTC. It translates to CASSLLRQGVLSPDNYGYTF.

J is TRBJ2-1 and V is TRBV4-1; maybe TRBD2 (5 bases). The V gene's germline CDR1 is MGHRA and CDR2 YSYEKL. V gave up 1 base and J gave up 8 bases, with 18 bases separating them. The CDR3 runs to 16 residues. CDR3 sequence: CASSQAGQSGLDEQFF. In nucleotides, the CDR3 is TGCGCCAGCAGCCAAGCGGGCCAGTCGGGGTTGGATGAGCAGTTCTTC.

The V gene is TRBV6-5, the J gene TRBJ2-1; no firm D call. V dropped 6 bases and J dropped 9 bases, with 9 bases sitting between them. Germline CDR1 reads MNHEY; CDR2 reads SVGAGI. This CDR3 is built from 11 residues. The CDR3 loop reads CASRNSGEQFF. The DNA of the CDR3 is TGTGCCAGCAGAAATAGTGGTGAGCAGTTCTTC.

The CDR3 DNA reads TGTGCCCATGTGGGGGCCACGAGCGGGGAGCTGTTTTTT. Translated, it gives CAHVGATSGELFF. The chain joins TRBV2 to TRBJ2-2; maybe TRBD1 (6 bases). V lost 11 bases, J lost 7 bases, and 17 bases lay in between. Germline values: CDR1 SNHLY, CDR2 FYNNEI. The CDR3 covers 13 residues.